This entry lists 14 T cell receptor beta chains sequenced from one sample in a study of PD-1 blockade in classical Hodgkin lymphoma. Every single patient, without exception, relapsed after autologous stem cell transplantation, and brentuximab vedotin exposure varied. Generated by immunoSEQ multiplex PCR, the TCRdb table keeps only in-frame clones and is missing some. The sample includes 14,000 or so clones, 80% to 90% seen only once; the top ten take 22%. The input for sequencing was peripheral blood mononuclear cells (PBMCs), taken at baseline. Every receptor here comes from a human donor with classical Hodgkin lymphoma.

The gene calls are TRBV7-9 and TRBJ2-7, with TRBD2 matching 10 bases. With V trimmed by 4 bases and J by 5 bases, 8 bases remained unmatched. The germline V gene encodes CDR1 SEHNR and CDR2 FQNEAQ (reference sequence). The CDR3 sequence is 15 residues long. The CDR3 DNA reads TGTGCCAGCAGCTGGGTCAGCGGGGGGGCTCACGAGCAGTACTTC. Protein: CASSWVSGGAHEQYF.

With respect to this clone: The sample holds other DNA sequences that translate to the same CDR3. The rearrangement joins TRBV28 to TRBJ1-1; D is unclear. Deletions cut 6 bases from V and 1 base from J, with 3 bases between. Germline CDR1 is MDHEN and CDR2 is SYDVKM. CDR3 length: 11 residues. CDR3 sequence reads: CASRANTEAFF. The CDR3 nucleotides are TGTGCCAGCAGAGCGAACACTGAAGCTTTCTTT.

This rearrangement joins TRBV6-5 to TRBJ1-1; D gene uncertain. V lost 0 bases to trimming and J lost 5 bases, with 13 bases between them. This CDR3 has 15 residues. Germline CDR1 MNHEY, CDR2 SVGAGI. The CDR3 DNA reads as TGTGCCAGCAGTTACTCTGCGGGTGTGAGTACTGAAGCTTTCTTT. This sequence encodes CASSYSAGVSTEAFF.

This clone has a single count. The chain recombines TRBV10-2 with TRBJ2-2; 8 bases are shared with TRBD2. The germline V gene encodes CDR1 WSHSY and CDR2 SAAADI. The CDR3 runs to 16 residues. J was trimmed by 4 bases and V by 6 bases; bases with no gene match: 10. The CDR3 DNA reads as TGCGCCAGCAGGTTCAGCGGGGGCGATACCACCGGGGAGCTGTTTTTT. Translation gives CASRFSGGDTTGELFF.

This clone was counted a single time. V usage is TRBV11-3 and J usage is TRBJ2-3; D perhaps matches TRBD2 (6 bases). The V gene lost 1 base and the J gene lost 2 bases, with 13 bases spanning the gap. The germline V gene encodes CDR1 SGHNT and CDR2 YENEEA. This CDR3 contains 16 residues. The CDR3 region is CASSLGRGTYTDTQYF. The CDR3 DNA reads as TGTGCCAGCAGCTTAGGACGGGGGACTTACACAGATACGCAGTATTTT.

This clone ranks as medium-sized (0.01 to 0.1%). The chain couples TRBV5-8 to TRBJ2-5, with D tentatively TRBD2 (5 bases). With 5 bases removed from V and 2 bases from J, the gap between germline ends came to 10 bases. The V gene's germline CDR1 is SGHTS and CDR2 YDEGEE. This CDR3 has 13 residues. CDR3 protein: CASSRERQETQYF. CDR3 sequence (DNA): TGTGCCAGCAGTAGGGAGAGACAAGAGACCCAGTACTTC.

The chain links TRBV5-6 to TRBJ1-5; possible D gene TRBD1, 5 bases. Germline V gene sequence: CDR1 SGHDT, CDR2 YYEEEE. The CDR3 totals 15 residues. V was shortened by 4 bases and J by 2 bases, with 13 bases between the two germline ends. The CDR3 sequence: CASSPSGGGNQPQHF. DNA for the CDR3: TGTGCCAGCAGCCCGAGTGGGGGAGGCAATCAGCCCCAGCATTTT. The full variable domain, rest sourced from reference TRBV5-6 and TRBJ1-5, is DAGVTQSPTHLIKTRGQQVTLRCSPKSGHDTVSWYQQALGQGPQFIFQYYEEEERQRGNFPDRFSGHQFPNYSSELNVNALLLGDSALYLCASSPSGGGNQPQHFGDGTRLSIL.

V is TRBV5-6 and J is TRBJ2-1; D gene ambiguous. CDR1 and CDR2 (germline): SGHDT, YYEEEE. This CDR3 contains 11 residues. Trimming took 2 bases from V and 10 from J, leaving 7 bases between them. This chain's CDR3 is CASSFEGEQFF. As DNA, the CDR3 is TGTGCCAGCAGCTTCGAAGGGGAGCAGTTCTTC.

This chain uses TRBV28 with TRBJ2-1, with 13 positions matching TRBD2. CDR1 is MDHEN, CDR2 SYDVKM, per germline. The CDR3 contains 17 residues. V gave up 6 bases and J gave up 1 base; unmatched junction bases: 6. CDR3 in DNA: TGTGCCAGCAGGCTACCGGGACTAGCGGGGTCCTACAATGAGCAGTTCTTC. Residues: CASRLPGLAGSYNEQFF.

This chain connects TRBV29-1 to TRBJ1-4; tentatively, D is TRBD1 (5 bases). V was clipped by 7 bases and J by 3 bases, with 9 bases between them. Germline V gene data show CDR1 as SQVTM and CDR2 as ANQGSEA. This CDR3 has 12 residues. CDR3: CSATAPNEKLFF. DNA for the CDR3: TGCAGCGCGACAGCTCCTAATGAAAAACTGTTTTTT.

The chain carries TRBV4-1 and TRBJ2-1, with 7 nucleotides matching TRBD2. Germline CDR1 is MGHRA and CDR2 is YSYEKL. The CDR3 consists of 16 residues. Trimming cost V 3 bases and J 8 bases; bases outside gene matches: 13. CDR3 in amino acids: CASSQVPSGWGDEQFF. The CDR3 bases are TGCGCCAGCAGCCAGGTCCCTAGCGGTTGGGGGGATGAGCAGTTCTTC.

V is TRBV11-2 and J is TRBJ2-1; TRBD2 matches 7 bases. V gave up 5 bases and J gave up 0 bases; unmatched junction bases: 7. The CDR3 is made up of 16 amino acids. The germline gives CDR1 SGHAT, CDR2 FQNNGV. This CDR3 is CASSVPSGSSYNEQFF. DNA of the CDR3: TGTGCCAGCAGCGTACCTAGCGGCAGCTCCTACAATGAGCAGTTCTTC.

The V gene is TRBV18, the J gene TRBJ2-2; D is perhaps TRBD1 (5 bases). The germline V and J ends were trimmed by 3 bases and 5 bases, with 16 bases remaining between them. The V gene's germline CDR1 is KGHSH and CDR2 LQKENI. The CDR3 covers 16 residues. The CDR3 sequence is CASSPIEQGSTGELFF. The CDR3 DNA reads TGTGCCAGCTCACCGATCGAGCAGGGCAGTACCGGGGAGCTGTTTTTT.

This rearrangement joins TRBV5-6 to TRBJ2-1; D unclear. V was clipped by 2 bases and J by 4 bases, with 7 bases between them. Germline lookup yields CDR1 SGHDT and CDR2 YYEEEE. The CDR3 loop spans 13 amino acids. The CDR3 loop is CASSLRQYNEQFF. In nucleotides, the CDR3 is TGTGCCAGCAGCTTACGGCAGTACAATGAGCAGTTCTTC.